The 16 T cell receptor beta chains below come from one sample, sequenced in a study of CD4 T cell repertoires in COVID-19. Clones were read by immunoSEQ multiplex PCR, and TCRdb kept only the in-frame ones, dropping some. The sample includes more than 20,000 clones, 93% of them seen just once. Sequencing was done directly on freshly isolated, uncultured memory T cells. The sample in question was circulating follicular helper CD4+ T cells (cTfh) from blood, obtained before the COVID-19 pandemic. The receptors originated from a human donor who had COVID-19.

This chain connects TRBV5-1 to TRBJ2-1; D might be TRBD1 (6 bases). This CDR3 comprises 13 residues. From germline, CDR1 is SGHRS and CDR2 YFSETQ. Trimming took off 6 bases at V and 12 bases at J, with 19 bases between the two ends. CDR3 bases: TGCGCCAGCACCGAGGACAGCTTCTTAGGGCAGTTCTTC. This codes for CASTEDSFLGQFF.

V gene TRBV9 combines with J gene TRBJ2-3; unclear D gene. Trimming shortened V by 2 bases and J by 1 base, and 8 bases separated the two germline ends. Germline assignment: CDR1 SGDLS and CDR2 YYNGEE. The CDR3 is 14 amino acids. This chain's CDR3 is CASSVQVGTDTQYF. Here the CDR3 DNA reads TGTGCCAGCAGCGTTCAGGTCGGCACAGATACGCAGTATTTT. Using reference TRBV9 and TRBJ2-3 for the parts outside the CDR3, the full variable domain is DSGVTQTPKHLITATGQRVTLRCSPRSGDLSVYWYQQSLDQGLQFLIQYYNGEERAKGNILERFSAQQFPDLHSELNLSSLELGDSALYFCASSVQVGTDTQYFGPGTRLTVL.

The rearrangement uses TRBV6-6 and TRBJ1-1; D remains ambiguous. Trimming shortened V by 5 bases and J by 1 base, and 5 bases separated the two germline ends. The CDR3 runs 12 residues. Germline CDR1 and CDR2: MNHNY and SVGAGI (reference sequence). In nucleotides, the CDR3 is TGTGCCAGCAGTCGAGGGAACACTGAAGCTTTCTTT. Translating gives CASSRGNTEAFF.

V usage is TRBV29-1 and J usage is TRBJ1-3, with no clear D. Germline V gene sequence: CDR1 SQVTM, CDR2 ANQGSEA. V gave up 7 bases and J gave up 1 base, with 17 bases separating them. CDR3 length: 15 amino acids. CDR3 region: CSATPGKNSGNTIYF. The CDR3 nucleotides read TGCAGCGCGACTCCGGGAAAAAATTCTGGAAACACCATATATTTT.

This clone occurred once. V is TRBV19 and J is TRBJ1-1, with TRBD1 identical over 10 bases. After removal of 6 bases from V and 2 bases from J, the junction contained 18 bases not matched to a gene. This CDR3 is 19 amino acids long. From germline, CDR1 is LNHDA and CDR2 SQIVND (reference sequence). The CDR3 spells CASREWGQGLSGSNTEAFF. The CDR3 coding sequence is TGTGCCAGTAGGGAGTGGGGACAGGGGCTTTCCGGGTCAAACACTGAAGCTTTCTTT.

This clone appeared once. This chain uses TRBV29-1 with TRBJ2-5; 7 bases fit TRBD2. CDR3 size: 15 residues. V shed 1 base and J 1 base; nucleotides not matched to a gene: 6. Germline values: CDR1 SQVTM, CDR2 ANQGSEA. Here the CDR3 reads CSVEGAQRGQETQYF. In DNA, the CDR3 is TGCAGCGTTGAAGGAGCGCAGCGGGGCCAAGAGACCCAGTACTTC.

This chain connects TRBV19 to TRBJ2-1; 8 bases are a match to TRBD1. There are 16 residues in the CDR3. J gave up 0 bases and V 5 bases, and 6 bases lay outside the gene matches. Germline assignment: CDR1 LNHDA and CDR2 SQIVND (reference sequence). The CDR3 DNA reads as TGTGCCAGTAGTTCGGGACAGGCCTCCTCCTACAATGAGCAGTTCTTC. Translated, it gives CASSSGQASSYNEQFF.

The chain combines TRBV5-1 with TRBJ1-2; D possibly corresponds to TRBD1 (5 bases). Deletions cut 4 bases from V and 8 bases from J, with 24 bases between. Germline CDR1 and CDR2: SGHRS and YFSETQ. The CDR3 length is 16 residues. The CDR3 loop reads CASSPNSPGREEGYTF. The CDR3 DNA reads TGCGCCAGCAGCCCAAACTCCCCAGGGCGGGAGGAAGGCTACACCTTC. Full variable domain (remainder filled in from reference TRBV5-1 and TRBJ1-2): KAGVTQTPRYLIKTRGQQVTLSCSPISGHRSVSWYQQTPGQGLQFLFEYFSETQRNKGNFPGRFSGRQFSNSRSEMNVSTLELGDSALYLCASSPNSPGREEGYTFGSGTRLTVV.

The chain couples TRBV25-1 to TRBJ2-1; D may be TRBD2 (6 bases). CDR1 is MGHDK, CDR2 SYGVNS, per germline. Trimming cost V 0 bases and J 0 bases, with 9 bases left between them. The length of the CDR3 is 16 residues. This CDR3 is CASSEYGGSSYNEQFF. The CDR3, as DNA: TGTGCCAGCAGTGAATACGGGGGAAGCTCCTACAATGAGCAGTTCTTC.

V is TRBV11-2 and J is TRBJ1-3; D gene ambiguous. Germline V gene sequence: CDR1 SGHAT, CDR2 FQNNGV. The CDR3 is 15 residues long. V shed 5 bases and J shed 2 bases, with 13 bases lying between them. Here the CDR3 DNA reads TGTGCCAGCAGCCCGACAACCACTCCTGGAAACACCATATATTTT. Residues: CASSPTTTPGNTIYF.

The chain joins TRBV10-3 to TRBJ2-5, with 10 positions matching TRBD1. The ends lost 5 bases at V and 5 bases at J; junction bases unmatched: 8. Germline CDR1 ENHRY, CDR2 SYGVKD. This CDR3 is built from 15 residues. As DNA, the CDR3 is TGTGCCATCAGTTGGACAGGGGGAGGGGCGGAGACCCAGTACTTC. Residues: CAISWTGGGAETQYF.

Only one count was recorded for this clone. The chain links TRBV6-5 to TRBJ2-7; weak D call: TRBD1 (6 bases). CDR1 is MNHEY, CDR2 SVGAGI, per germline. The CDR3 sequence is 14 residues long. Deletions cut 6 bases from V and 0 bases from J, with 12 bases between. This CDR3 reads CASSIRGPSYEQYF. CDR3 coding DNA: TGTGCCAGCAGCATCAGGGGTCCCTCCTACGAGCAGTACTTC.

The CDR3 loop reads CASTPGREDFGANVLTF. The DNA for the CDR3 is TGTGCCAGTACCCCCGGACGGGAGGATTTCGGGGCCAACGTCCTGACTTTC. This sequence joins TRBV19 and TRBJ2-6, with 7 bases lining up with TRBD2. This CDR3 is 17 amino acids long. The germline CDR1 and CDR2 sequences are LNHDA and SQIVND (reference sequence). Trimming removed 7 bases from V and 4 bases from J; junction bases left unmatched: 13.

This sequence joins TRBV23-1 and TRBJ1-5; D is perhaps TRBD1 (5 bases). TRBV23-1 is noted as an ORF with a role that remains uncertain. This CDR3 is built from 14 residues. Trimming shortened V by 4 bases and J by 3 bases, and 10 bases separated the two germline ends. In DNA form, the CDR3 reads TGCGCCAGCAGTCGGCAGGGCTACAATCAGCCCCAGCATTTT. It codes for CASSRQGYNQPQHF.

This chain connects TRBV29-1 to TRBJ2-1; D is unresolved. Deletions cut 7 bases from V and 2 bases from J, with 15 bases between. The germline gives CDR1 SQVTM, CDR2 ANQGSEA. The CDR3 is 14 amino acids. CDR3: CSDLPLGPYNEQFF. DNA for the CDR3: TGCAGCGATCTTCCTCTAGGCCCCTACAATGAGCAGTTCTTC.

CDR3 residues: CASRQGRETQYF. The CDR3 coding sequence is TGTGCCAGCAGACAGGGGAGAGAGACCCAGTACTTC. The chain employs TRBV19 and TRBJ2-5; 8 bases agree with TRBD1. The V and J ends lost 9 bases and 4 bases, in that order; junction bases with no gene match: 4. This CDR3 contains 12 residues. CDR1 is LNHDA, CDR2 SQIVND, per germline (reference sequence).